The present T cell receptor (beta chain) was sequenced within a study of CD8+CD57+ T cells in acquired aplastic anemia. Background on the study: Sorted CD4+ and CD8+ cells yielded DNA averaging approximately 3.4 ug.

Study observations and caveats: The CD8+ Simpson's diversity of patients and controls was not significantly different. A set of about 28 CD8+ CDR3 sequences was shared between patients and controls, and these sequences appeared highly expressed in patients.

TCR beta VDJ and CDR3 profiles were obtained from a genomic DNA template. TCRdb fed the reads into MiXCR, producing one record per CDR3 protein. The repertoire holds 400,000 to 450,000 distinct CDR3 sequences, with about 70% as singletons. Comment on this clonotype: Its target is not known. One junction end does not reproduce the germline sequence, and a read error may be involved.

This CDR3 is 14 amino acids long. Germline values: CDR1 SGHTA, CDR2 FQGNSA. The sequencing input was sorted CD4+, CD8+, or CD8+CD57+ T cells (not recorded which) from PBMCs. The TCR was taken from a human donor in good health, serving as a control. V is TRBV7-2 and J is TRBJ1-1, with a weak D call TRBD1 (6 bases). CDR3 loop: CASSLSRTNGGADF. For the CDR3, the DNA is TGTGCCAGCAGCTTAAGCAGGACTAACGGGGGGGCCGATTTT.